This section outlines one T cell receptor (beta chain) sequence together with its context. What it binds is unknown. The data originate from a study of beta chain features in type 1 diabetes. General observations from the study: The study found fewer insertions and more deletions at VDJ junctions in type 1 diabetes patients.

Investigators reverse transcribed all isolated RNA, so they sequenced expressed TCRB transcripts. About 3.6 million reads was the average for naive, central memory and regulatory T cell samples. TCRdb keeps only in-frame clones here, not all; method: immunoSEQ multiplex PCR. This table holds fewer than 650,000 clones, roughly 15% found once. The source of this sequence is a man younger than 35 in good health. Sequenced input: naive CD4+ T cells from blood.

The CDR3 loop reads CASSKSPGETQYF. The CDR3 DNA follows: TGTGCCAGCAGTAAGTCCCCTGGCGAGACCCAGTACTTC. This chain uses TRBV7-2 with TRBJ2-5; D unclear. CDR3 length: 13 amino acids. V lost 6 bases to trimming and J lost 5 bases, with 13 bases between them. Germline-derived CDR1 and CDR2 are SGHTA and FQGNSA.